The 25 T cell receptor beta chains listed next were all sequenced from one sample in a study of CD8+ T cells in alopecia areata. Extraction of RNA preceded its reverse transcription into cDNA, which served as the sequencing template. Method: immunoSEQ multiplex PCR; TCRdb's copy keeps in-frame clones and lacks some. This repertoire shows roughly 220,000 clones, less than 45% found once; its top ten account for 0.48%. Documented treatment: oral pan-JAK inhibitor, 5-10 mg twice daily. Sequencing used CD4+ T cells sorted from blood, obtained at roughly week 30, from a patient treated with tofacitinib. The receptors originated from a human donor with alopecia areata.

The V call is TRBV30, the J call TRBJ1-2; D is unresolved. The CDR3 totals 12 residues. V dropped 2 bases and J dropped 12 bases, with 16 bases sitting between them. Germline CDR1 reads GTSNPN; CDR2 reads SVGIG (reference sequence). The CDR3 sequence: CAWSPPDWSHTF. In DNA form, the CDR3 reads TGTGCCTGGAGTCCGCCGGACTGGAGCCACACCTTC.

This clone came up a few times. CDR3 in amino acids: CASSAGTGPNTEAFF. In nucleotides, the CDR3 is TGTGCCAGCAGCGCCGGAACAGGACCGAACACTGAAGCTTTCTTT. This chain links TRBV7-9 with TRBJ1-1, with D maybe TRBD1 (5 bases). Trimming removed 5 bases at V and 1 base at J, with 14 bases between. Per the germline V gene, CDR1 is SEHNR and CDR2 is FQNEAQ (reference sequence). This CDR3 is built from 15 residues.

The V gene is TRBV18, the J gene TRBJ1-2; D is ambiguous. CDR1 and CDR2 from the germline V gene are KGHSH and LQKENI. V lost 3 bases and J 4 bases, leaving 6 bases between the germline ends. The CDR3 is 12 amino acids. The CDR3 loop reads CASSPGPYGYTF. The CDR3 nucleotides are TGTGCCAGCTCACCCGGGCCCTATGGCTACACCTTC.

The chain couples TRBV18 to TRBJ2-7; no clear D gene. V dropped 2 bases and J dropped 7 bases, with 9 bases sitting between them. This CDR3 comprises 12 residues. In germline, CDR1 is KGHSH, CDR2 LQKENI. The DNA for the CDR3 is TGTGCCAGCTCACCAGGGCCTTGGGAGCAGTACTTC. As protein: CASSPGPWEQYF.

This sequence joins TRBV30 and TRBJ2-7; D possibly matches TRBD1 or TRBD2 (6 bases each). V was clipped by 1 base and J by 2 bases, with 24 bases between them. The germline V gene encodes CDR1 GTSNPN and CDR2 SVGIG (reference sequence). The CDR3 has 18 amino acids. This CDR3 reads CAWSAPASGGGRPYEQYF. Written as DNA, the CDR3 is TGTGCCTGGAGTGCTCCTGCCTCCGGAGGGGGGCGGCCCTACGAGCAGTACTTC.

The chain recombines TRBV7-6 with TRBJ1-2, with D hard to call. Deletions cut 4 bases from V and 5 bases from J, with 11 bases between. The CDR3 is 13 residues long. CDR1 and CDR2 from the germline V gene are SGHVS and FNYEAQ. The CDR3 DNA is TGTGCCAGCAGCTCATCCGGACTGTATGGCTACACCTTC. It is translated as CASSSSGLYGYTF.

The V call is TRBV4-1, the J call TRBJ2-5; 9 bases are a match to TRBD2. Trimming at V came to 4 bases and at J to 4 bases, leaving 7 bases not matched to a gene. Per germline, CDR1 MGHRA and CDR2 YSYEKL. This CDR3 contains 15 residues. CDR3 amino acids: CASSRIPAGGETQYF. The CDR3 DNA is TGCGCCAGCAGCCGAATACCAGCGGGAGGAGAGACCCAGTACTTC.

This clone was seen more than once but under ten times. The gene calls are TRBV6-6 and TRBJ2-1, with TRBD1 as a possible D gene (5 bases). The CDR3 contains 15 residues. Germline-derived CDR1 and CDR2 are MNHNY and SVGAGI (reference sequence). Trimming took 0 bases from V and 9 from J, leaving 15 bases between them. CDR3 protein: CASSYSVQGSREQFF. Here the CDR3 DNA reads TGTGCCAGCAGTTACTCGGTGCAGGGATCTCGTGAGCAGTTCTTC.

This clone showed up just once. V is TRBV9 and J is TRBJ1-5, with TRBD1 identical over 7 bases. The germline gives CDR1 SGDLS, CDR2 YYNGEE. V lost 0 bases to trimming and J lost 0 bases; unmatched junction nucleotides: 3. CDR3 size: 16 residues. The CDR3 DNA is TGTGCCAGCAGCGTAGGGGACAGTTATAGCAATCAGCCCCAGCATTTT. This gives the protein CASSVGDSYSNQPQHF. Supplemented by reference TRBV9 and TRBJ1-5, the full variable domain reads DSGVTQTPKHLITATGQRVTLRCSPRSGDLSVYWYQQSLDQGLQFLIQYYNGEERAKGNILERFSAQQFPDLHSELNLSSLELGDSALYFCASSVGDSYSNQPQHFGDGTRLSIL.

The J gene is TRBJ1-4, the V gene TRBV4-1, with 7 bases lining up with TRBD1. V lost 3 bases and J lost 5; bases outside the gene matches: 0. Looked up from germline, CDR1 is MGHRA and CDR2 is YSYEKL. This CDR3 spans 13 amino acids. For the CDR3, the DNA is TGCGCCAGCAGCCAGACAGGGAATGAAAAACTGTTTTTT. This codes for CASSQTGNEKLFF.

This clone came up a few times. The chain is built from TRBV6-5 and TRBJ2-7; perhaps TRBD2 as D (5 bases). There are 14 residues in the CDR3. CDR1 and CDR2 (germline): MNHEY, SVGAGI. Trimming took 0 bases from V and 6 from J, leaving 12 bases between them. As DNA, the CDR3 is TGTGCCAGCAGTTACTCGACGGCTAGCCGCGAGCAGTACTTC. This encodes CASSYSTASREQYF.

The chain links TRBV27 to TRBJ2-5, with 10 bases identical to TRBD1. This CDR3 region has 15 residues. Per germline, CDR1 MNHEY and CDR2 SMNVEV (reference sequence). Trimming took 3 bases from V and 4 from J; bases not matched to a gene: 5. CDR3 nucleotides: TGTGCCAGCAGTTTTTTGGGACAGGGGATAGAGACCCAGTACTTC. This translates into CASSFLGQGIETQYF.

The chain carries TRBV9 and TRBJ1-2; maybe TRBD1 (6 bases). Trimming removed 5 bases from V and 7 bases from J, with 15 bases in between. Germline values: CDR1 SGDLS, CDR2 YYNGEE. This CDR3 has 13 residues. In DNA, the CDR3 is TGTGCCAGCAGTCTCGGAGGGGGAAGTGGCTACACCTTC. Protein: CASSLGGGSGYTF.

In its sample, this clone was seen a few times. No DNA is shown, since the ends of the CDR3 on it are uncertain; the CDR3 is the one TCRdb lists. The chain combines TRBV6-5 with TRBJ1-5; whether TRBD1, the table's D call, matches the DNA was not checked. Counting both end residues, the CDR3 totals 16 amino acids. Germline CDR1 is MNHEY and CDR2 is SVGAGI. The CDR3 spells CASSSLDKGGGQPQHF.

CDR3: CASRHAGERGKLFF. In DNA, the CDR3 is TGTGCCAGCAGGCACGCGGGGGAACGTGGAAAACTGTTTTTT. The chain combines TRBV25-1 with TRBJ1-4, with a weak D call TRBD1 (5 bases). The germline V gene encodes CDR1 MGHDK and CDR2 SYGVNS. V was pared by 6 bases and J by 10 bases, with 18 bases between. This CDR3 is 14 amino acids long.

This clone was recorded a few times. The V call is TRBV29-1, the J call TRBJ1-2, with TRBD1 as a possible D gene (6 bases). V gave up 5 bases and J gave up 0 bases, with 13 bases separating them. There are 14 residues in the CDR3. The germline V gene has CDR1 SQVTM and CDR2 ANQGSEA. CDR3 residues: CSVPGTQTNYGYTF. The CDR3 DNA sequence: TGCAGCGTTCCCGGGACACAGACTAACTATGGCTACACCTTC.

In nucleotides, the CDR3 is TGCAGTGCTAGAGTCTACAATGAGCAGTTCTTC. Encoded protein: CSARVYNEQFF. J is TRBJ2-1 and V is TRBV20-1; D call uncertain. CDR1 is DFQATT, CDR2 SNEGSKA, per germline (reference sequence). Between the trimmed V and J ends, which lost 1 base and 3 bases, there was a span of 1 base. The CDR3 is 11 amino acids.

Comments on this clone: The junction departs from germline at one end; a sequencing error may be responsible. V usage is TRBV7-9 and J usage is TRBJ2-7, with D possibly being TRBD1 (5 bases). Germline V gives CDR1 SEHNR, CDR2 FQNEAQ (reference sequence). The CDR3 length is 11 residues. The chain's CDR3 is CASSLEGARSF. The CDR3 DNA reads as TGTGCCAGCAGCTTAGAAGGGGCGCGATCCTTC.

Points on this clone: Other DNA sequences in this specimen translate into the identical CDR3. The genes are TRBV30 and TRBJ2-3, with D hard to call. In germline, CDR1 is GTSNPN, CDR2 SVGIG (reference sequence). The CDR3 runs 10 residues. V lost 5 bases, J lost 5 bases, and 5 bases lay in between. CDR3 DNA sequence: TGTGCCTGGGGGCGAGATACGCAGTATTTT. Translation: CAWGRDTQYF.

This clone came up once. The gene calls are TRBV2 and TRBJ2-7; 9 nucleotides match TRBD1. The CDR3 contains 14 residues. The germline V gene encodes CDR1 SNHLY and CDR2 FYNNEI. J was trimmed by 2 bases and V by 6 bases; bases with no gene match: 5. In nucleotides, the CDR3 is TGTGCCAGCAGGGGACAGGGCGTTCCCTACGAGCAGTACTTC. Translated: CASRGQGVPYEQYF.

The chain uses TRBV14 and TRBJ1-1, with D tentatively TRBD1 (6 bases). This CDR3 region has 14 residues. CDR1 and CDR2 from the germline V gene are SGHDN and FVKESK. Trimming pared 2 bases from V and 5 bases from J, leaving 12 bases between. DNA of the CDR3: TGTGCCAGCAGCCAACAGGGGAGTGGAACTGAAGCTTTCTTT. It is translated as CASSQQGSGTEAFF.

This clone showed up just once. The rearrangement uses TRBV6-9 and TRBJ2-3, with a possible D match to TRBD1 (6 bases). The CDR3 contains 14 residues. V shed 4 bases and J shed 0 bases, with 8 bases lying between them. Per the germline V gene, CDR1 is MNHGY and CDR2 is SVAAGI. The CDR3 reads CASSLQGSTDTQYF. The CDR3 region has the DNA TGTGCCAGCAGTTTACAGGGAAGCACAGATACGCAGTATTTT.

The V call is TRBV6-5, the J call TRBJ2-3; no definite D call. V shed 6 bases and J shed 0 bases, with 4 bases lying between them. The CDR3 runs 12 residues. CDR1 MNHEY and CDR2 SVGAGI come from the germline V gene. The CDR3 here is CASRGSTDTQYF. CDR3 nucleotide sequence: TGTGCCAGCAGGGGGAGCACAGATACGCAGTATTTT.

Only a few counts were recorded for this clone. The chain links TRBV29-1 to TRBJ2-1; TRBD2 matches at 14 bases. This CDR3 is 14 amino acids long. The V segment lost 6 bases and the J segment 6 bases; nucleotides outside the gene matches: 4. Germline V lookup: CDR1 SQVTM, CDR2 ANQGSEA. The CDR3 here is CSVGTSGRRNEQFF. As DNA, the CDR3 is TGCAGCGTAGGGACTAGCGGGAGACGCAATGAGCAGTTCTTC.

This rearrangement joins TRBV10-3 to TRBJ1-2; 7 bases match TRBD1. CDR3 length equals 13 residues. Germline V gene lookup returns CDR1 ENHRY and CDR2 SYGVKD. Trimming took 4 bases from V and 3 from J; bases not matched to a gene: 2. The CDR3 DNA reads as TGTGCCATCAGTGGGACAGGCGACTATGGCTACACCTTC. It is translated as CAISGTGDYGYTF.